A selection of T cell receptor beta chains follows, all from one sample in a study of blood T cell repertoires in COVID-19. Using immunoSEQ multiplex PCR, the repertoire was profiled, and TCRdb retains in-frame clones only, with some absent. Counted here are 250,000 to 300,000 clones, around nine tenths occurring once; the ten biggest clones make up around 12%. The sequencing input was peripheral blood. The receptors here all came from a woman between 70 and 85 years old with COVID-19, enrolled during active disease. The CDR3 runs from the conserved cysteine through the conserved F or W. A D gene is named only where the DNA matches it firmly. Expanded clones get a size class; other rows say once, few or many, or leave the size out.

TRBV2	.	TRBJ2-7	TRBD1	TGTGCCAGCAGACCGACAGGGGACCACGAGCAGTACTTC	CASRPTGDHEQYF
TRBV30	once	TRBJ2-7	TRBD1	TGTGCCTGGGGGGGGGACAGGGACTTGGACGAGCAGTACTTC	CAWGGDRDLDEQYF
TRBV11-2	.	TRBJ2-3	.	TGTGCCAGCAGCCCGAACCCCTCCACAGGAGATACGCAGTATTTT	CASSPNPSTGDTQYF
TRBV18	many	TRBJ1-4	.	TGTGCCAGCTCACGTGATTCCAGGGCAAAACTGTTTTTT	CASSRDSRAKLFF
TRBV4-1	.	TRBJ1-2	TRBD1	TGCGCCAGCAGCCCCCGGACAGGGGTAGGAGACTATGGCTACACCTTC	CASSPRTGVGDYGYTF
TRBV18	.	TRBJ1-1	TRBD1	TGTGCCAGCTCACAAGGACAGGGCGAAGGCACTGAAGCTTTCTTT	CASSQGQGEGTEAFF
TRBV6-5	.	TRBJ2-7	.	TGTGCCAGCAGTTACCAAGGACAGACCTACGAGCAGTACTTC	CASSYQGQTYEQYF
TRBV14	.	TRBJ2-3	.	TGTGCCAGCAGCCACGGAGGGCCAGATACGCAGTATTTT	CASSHGGPDTQYF
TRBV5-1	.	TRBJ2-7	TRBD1	TGCGCCAGCAGCTTGGCCGGGACAGGTGGTTACGAGCAGTACTTC	CASSLAGTGGYEQYF
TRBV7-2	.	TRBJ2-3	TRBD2	TGTGCCAGCAGCCAACCCCTGGGACTAGCGGGGCTTAGAGATACGCAGTATTTT	CASSQPLGLAGLRDTQYF
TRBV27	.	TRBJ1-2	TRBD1	TGTGCCAGCAGTCCAGGGACAGGCCGTTATGGCTACACCTTC	CASSPGTGRYGYTF
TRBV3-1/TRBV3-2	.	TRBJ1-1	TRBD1	TGTGCCAGCAGCGGACAGGAAGAAGCTTTCTTT	CASSGQEEAFF
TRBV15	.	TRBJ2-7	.	TGTGCCACCAGCAACACCTGGTTCGAGCAGTACTTC	CATSNTWFEQYF
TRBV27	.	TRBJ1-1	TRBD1	TGTGCCAGCTGCCCACGACAGGGGGTTATGAACACTGAAGCTTTCTTT	CASCPRQGVMNTEAFF
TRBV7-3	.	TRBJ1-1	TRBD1	TGTGCCAGCAGCTTAACAAAGCTGACAGGGTCCTCGGAAGCTTTCTTT	CASSLTKLTGSSEAFF
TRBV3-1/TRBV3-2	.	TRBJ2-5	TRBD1	TGTGCCAGCAGCCACTACGGACAGGGCCAAGAGACCCAGTACTTC	CASSHYGQGQETQYF
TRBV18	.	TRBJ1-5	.	TGTGCCAGCTCACCACCGGGTACGACATCCCAGCCCCAGCATTTT	CASSPPGTTSQPQHF
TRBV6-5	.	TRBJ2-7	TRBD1	TGTGCCATCTCGCCCGGGACAGGGCCCTACGAGCAGTACTTC	CAISPGTGPYEQYF
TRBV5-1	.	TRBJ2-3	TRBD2	TGCGCCAGCAGCTTGTTAGGCCGACTAGCGGGGGCAGATACGCAGTATTTT	CASSLLGRLAGADTQYF
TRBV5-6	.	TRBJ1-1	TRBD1	TGTGCCAGCAGCTTGGTATCGACAGGGTCTAGGAACACTGAAGCTTTCTTT	CASSLVSTGSRNTEAFF
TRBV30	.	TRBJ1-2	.	TGTGCCTGGTTAGGCCCCCGCAGGGGCTACACCTTC	CAWLGPRRGYTF
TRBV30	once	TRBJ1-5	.	TGTGCCTGGAGTAGAGGGAACGATCAGCCCCAGCATTTT	CAWSRGNDQPQHF
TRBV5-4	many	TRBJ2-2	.	TGTGCCAGCAGCTTGCGGGCCACTAGTTTAGGCGGGGAGCTGTTTTTT	CASSLRATSLGGELFF
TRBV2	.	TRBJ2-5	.	TGTGCCAGCAGTGGGGGGGATATTGAGACCCAGTACTTC	CASSGGDIETQYF
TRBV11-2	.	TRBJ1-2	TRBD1	TGTGCCAGCAGCACGTCGACAGGGGACTATGGCTACACCTTC	CASSTSTGDYGYTF
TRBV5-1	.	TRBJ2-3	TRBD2	TGCGCCAGCAGCTTGGCTCGGACTAGCGGGGAGATCACAGATACGCAGTATTTT	CASSLARTSGEITDTQYF
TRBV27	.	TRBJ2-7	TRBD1	TGTGCCACCCAAACCTACAGGGGAGAGGAGTACGAGCAGTACTTC	CATQTYRGEEYEQYF
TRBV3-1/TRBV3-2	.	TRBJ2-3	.	TGTGCCAGCAGCCAAGAGTTCATCGGGGATACGCAGTATTTT	CASSQEFIGDTQYF
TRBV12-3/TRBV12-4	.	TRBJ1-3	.	TGTGCCAGCAGTTTTAGCGAAAACACCATATATTTT	CASSFSENTIYF
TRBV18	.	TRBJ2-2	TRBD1	TGTGCCAGCTCACCACAACAGGGGCCGAACACCGGGGAGCTGTTTTTT	CASSPQQGPNTGELFF
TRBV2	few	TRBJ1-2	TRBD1	TGTGCCAGCCATACCGGACAGGGGGCGATTGGCTACACCTTC	CASHTGQGAIGYTF
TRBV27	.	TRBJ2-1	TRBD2	TGTGCCAGCAGCTCCTTTCGGGGGGATTCCCTCTTGGAGCAGTTCTTC	CASSSFRGDSLLEQFF
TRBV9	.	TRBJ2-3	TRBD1	TGTGCCAGCAGCCCCACGGGACAGGGGGCAGATACGCAGTATTTT	CASSPTGQGADTQYF
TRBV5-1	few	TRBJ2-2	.	TGCGCCAGCAGCAATTTAGGGAAGAGCGGAGGATCCGGGGAGCTGTTTTTT	CASSNLGKSGGSGELFF
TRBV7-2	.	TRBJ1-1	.	TGTGCCAGCAGCTTAGCCGGGTCTGTGACTGAAGCTTTCTTT	CASSLAGSVTEAFF
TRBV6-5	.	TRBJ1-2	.	TGTGCCGTACAGACCCTCTATGGCTACACCTTC	CAVQTLYGYTF
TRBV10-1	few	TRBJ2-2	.	TGCGCCAGCAGTAACCGTCCAGGCGGGGAGCTGTTTTTT	CASSNRPGGELFF
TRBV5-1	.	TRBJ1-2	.	TGCGCCAGCAGCTTGTCGCCAGGAAACTATGGCTACACCTTC	CASSLSPGNYGYTF
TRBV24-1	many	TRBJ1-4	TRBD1	TGTGCCACCAGTGACCCCCGGACAGGGGGCGGTGAAAAACTGTTTTTT	CATSDPRTGGGEKLFF
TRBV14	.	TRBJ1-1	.	TGTGCCAGCAGCTACAGCGGGACTGAAGCTTTCTTT	CASSYSGTEAFF
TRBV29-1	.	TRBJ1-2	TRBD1	TGCAGCGTATTGACAGGGGTGACGCTCTGGGCCTTC	CSVLTGVTLWAF
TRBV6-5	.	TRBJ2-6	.	TGTGCCAGCAACCACCTGGCGGCCGGGGCCAACGTCCTGACTTTC	CASNHLAAGANVLTF
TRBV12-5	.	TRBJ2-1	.	TGTGCTAGTGGTTTGGTCGAGAATGAGCAGTTCTTC	CASGLVENEQFF
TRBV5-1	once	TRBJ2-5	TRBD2	TGCGCCAGCAGCTTAGGGACTAGCGGGGGAAATCCCCAAGAGACCCAGTACTTC	CASSLGTSGGNPQETQYF
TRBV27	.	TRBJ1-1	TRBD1	TGTGCCAGCAGTTACAGGGGCCCGAACACTGAAGCTTTCTTT	CASSYRGPNTEAFF
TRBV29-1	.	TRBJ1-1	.	TGCAGCGTTGCTCCACTCAGGTTGAACACTGAAGCTTTCTTT	CSVAPLRLNTEAFF
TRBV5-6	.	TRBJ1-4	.	TGTGCCAGCAGCTTCGAGAATGAAAAACTGTTTTTT	CASSFENEKLFF
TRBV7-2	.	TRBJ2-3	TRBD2	TGTGCCAGCAGCGAAGCCCTAGCGGGGGGGAGTACAGATACGCAGTATTTT	CASSEALAGGSTDTQYF
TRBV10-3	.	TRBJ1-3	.	TGTGCCATCAGTGAGTCCGGGGGGACTTTCTCTGGAAACACCATATATTTT	CAISESGGTFSGNTIYF
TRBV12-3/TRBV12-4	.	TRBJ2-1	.	TGTGCCAGCAGTCCCCAGATGAATGAGCAGTTCTTC	CASSPQMNEQFF
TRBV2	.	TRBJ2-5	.	TGTGCCAGCCTGGGGAGGGAGACCCAGTACTTC	CASLGRETQYF
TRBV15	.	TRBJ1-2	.	TGTGCCACCAGCAGAGGGGGGGAGATCGACGGCTACACCTTC	CATSRGGEIDGYTF
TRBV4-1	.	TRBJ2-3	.	TGCGCCAGCAGCCAATCTACAGATACGCAGTATTTT	CASSQSTDTQYF
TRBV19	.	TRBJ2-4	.	TGTGCCAGTAGTATAGATCATCAAAACATTCAGTACTTC	CASSIDHQNIQYF
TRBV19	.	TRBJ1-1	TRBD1	TGTGCCAGTAGTACGACAGGGGGACTGACTGAAGCTTTCTTT	CASSTTGGLTEAFF
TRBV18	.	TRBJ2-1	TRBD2	TGTGCCAGCTCACCGCGGACTAGCGGGGAGGGTGAGCAGTTCTTC	CASSPRTSGEGEQFF
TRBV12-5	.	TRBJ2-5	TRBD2	TGTGCTAGTGGTTTGCACCGGCTAGCGGGGGTAGAGACCCAGTACTTC	CASGLHRLAGVETQYF
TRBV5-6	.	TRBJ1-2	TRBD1	TGTGCCAGCAGCTTGAGGACAGGGGGTGTCGATGGCTACACCTTC	CASSLRTGGVDGYTF
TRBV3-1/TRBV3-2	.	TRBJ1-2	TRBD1	TGTGCCAGCAGCCATGACAGGGAGGAGGACTATGGCTACACCTTC	CASSHDREEDYGYTF